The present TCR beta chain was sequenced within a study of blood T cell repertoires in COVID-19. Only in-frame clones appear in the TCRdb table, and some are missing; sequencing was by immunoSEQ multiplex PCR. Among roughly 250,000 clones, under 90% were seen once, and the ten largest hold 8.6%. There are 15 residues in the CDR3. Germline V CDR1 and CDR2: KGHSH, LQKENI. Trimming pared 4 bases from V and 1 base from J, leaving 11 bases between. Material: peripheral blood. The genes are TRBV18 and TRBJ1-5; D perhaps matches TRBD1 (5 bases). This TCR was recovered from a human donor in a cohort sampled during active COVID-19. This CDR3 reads CASSRDYESNQPQHF. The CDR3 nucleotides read TGTGCCAGCTCACGGGACTATGAGAGCAATCAGCCCCAGCATTTT. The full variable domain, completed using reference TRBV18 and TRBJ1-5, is NAGVMQNPRHLVRRRGQEARLRCSPMKGHSHVYWYRQLPEEGLKFMVYLQKENIIDESGMPKERFSAEFPKEGPSILRIQQVVRGDSAAYFCASSRDYESNQPQHFGDGTRLSIL.